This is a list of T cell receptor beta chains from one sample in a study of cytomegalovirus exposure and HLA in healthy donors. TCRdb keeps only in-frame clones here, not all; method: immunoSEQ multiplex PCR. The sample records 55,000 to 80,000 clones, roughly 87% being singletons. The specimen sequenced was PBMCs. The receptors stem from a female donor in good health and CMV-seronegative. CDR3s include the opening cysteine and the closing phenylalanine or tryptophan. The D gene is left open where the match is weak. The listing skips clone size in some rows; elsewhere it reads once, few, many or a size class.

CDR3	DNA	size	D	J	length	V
CASSSELSNYGYTF	TGTGCCAGCAGTTCGGAGTTATCTAACTATGGCTACACCTTC	.	.	TRBJ1-2	14	TRBV6-5
CASSSAGVGEKLFF	TGTGCCAGCAGTTCCGCAGGGGTGGGCGAAAAACTGTTTTTT	.	.	TRBJ1-4	14	TRBV27
CASSVFAGFGELFF	TGTGCCAGCAGCGTTTTTGCGGGATTCGGGGAGCTGTTTTTT	.	.	TRBJ2-2	14	TRBV6-4
CASRTQGPYGYTF	TGTGCCAGCAGAACACAGGGGCCTTATGGCTACACCTTC	.	TRBD1	TRBJ1-2	13	TRBV6-1
CASSLEVWASGNNEQFF	TGTGCCAGCAGCTTAGAAGTTTGGGCTAGCGGAAACAATGAGCAGTTCTTC	.	TRBD2	TRBJ2-1	17	TRBV11-2
CASSILVSAGELFF	TGTGCCAGTAGTATCCTGGTCTCGGCCGGGGAGCTGTTTTTT	.	.	TRBJ2-2	14	TRBV19
CASSLAGLADYNEQFF	TGTGCCAGCAGCTTGGCCGGTCTAGCGGACTACAATGAGCAGTTCTTC	once	TRBD2	TRBJ2-1	16	TRBV5-4
CASSAAPGQGNVQYF	TGCGCCAGCAGCGCCGCCCCGGGACAGGGGAATGTCCAGTACTTC	once	TRBD1	TRBJ2-5	15	TRBV5-1
CASSFGGRDRRGAGEQFF	TGTGCCAGCAGCTTCGGGGGCCGGGACAGACGCGGGGCAGGTGAGCAGTTCTTC	.	.	TRBJ2-1	18	TRBV11-1
CASSLPRGTSGGSEQYF	TGCGCCAGCAGCCTCCCCCGGGGGACTAGCGGGGGAAGCGAGCAGTACTTC	.	TRBD2	TRBJ2-7	17	TRBV5-1
CASSLDGQDYEQYF	TGTGCCAGCAGCTTAGACGGACAGGACTACGAGCAGTACTTC	.	TRBD1	TRBJ2-7	14	TRBV11-3
CASSKGQDNQPQHF	TGTGCCAGCAGTAAAGGACAGGACAATCAGCCCCAGCATTTT	.	TRBD1	TRBJ1-5	14	TRBV6-6
CASSRPGTGGTDTQYF	TGTGCCAGCAGCCGCCCAGGGACAGGGGGCACAGATACGCAGTATTTT	few	TRBD1	TRBJ2-3	16	TRBV6-6
CASSLRSPRVSGANVLTF	TGTGCCAGCAGTTTACGGTCCCCACGAGTCTCTGGGGCCAACGTCCTGACTTTC	.	.	TRBJ2-6	18	TRBV27
CASSLNPITDTQYF	TGTGCCAGCAGCTTAAATCCCATCACAGATACGCAGTATTTT	.	.	TRBJ2-3	14	TRBV7-6
CASSLLQSTGELFF	TGCGCCAGCAGCTTGCTACAGAGCACCGGGGAGCTGTTTTTT	few	.	TRBJ2-2	14	TRBV5-1
CASSLVWGRNEKLFF	TGCGCCAGCAGCTTGGTCTGGGGCCGCAATGAAAAACTGTTTTTT	.	.	TRBJ1-4	15	TRBV5-1
CASSLGRYDGYTF	TGTGCCAGCAGTCTGGGCAGGTATGATGGCTACACCTTC	.	.	TRBJ1-2	13	TRBV2
CASSLIGLDTGELFF	TGCGCCAGCAGCTTGATCGGACTCGACACCGGGGAGCTGTTTTTT	few	.	TRBJ2-2	15	TRBV5-1
CASSTQLVGGPETQYF	TGTGCTAGCAGCACACAACTAGTGGGGGGGCCGGAGACCCAGTACTTC	.	.	TRBJ2-5	16	TRBV7-7
CASSNRGRGDYGYTF	TGTGCCAGCAGCAACAGGGGGCGCGGGGACTATGGCTACACCTTC	.	TRBD1	TRBJ1-2	15	TRBV14
CAWSRGQFYNSPLHF	TGTGCCTGGAGCCGCGGACAGTTCTACAATTCACCCCTCCACTTT	.	.	TRBJ1-6	15	TRBV30
CAISESKGQSNEKLFF	TGTGCCATCAGTGAGTCGAAGGGACAGTCTAATGAAAAACTGTTTTTT	.	TRBD1	TRBJ1-4	16	TRBV10-3
CASWDSPGEQYF	TGTGCCAGCTGGGACTCGCCAGGCGAGCAGTACTTC	.	.	TRBJ2-7	12	TRBV2
CASSIVTGSMGTQYF	TGTGCCAGTAGTATCGTGACAGGGAGTATGGGGACCCAGTACTTC	.	TRBD1	TRBJ2-5	15	TRBV19
CASSYPGQGGNQPQHF	TGTGCCAGCAGTTACCCGGGACAGGGAGGAAATCAGCCCCAGCATTTT	.	TRBD1	TRBJ1-5	16	TRBV28
CASSKKGDPGTPYEQYF	TGTGCCAGCAGCAAAAAGGGGGACCCAGGCACGCCCTACGAGCAGTACTTC	.	.	TRBJ2-7	17	TRBV21-1
CASSFNRKQKETQYF	TGTGCCAGCAGTTTCAACCGCAAACAAAAAGAGACCCAGTACTTC	few	.	TRBJ2-5	15	TRBV28
CASSGTGTNTEAFF	TGTGCCAGCAGCGGAACAGGGACCAACACTGAAGCTTTCTTT	.	.	TRBJ1-1	14	TRBV25-1
CASSLPTGTGGTDTQYF	TGCGCCAGCAGCTTGCCAACCGGGACAGGGGGTACAGATACGCAGTATTTT	.	TRBD1	TRBJ2-3	17	TRBV5-1
CASSELSGRRETQYF	TGTGCCAGCAGTGAACTTAGCGGGAGAAGGGAGACCCAGTACTTC	.	TRBD2	TRBJ2-5	15	TRBV6-1
CATSRDRTSGAYEQYF	TGTGCCACCAGCAGAGATAGGACTAGCGGGGCGTACGAGCAGTACTTC	.	TRBD2	TRBJ2-7	16	TRBV15
CASSLRTGDGYTF	TGCGCCAGCAGCTTACGGACAGGGGATGGCTACACCTTC	.	TRBD1	TRBJ1-2	13	TRBV4-1
CSSSYVVYEQYF	TGTTCCAGCAGCTATGTCGTCTACGAGCAGTACTTC	.	.	TRBJ2-7	12	TRBV7-9
CASSIVQDTQYF	TGTGCCAGTAGTATTGTTCAGGATACGCAGTATTTT	.	.	TRBJ2-3	12	TRBV19
CASSLLAGGDEQYF	TGCGCCAGCAGCCTACTAGCGGGTGGTGACGAGCAGTACTTC	.	TRBD2	TRBJ2-7	14	TRBV5-1
CASSLSNEQYF	TGTGCCAGCAGCCTATCGAATGAGCAGTACTTC	.	.	TRBJ2-7	11	TRBV11-2
CASSLGGSSYNEQFF	TGCGCCAGCAGCCTGGGAGGGAGCTCCTACAATGAGCAGTTCTTC	.	TRBD2	TRBJ2-1	15	TRBV4-3
CATSSAGTSYNEQFF	TGTGCCACCAGCAGCGCCGGGACTAGCTACAATGAGCAGTTCTTC	.	TRBD2	TRBJ2-1	15	TRBV15
CAWGRVHRETQYF	TGTGCCTGGGGGCGGGTACACCGAGAGACCCAGTACTTC	.	.	TRBJ2-5	13	TRBV30
CASSLGPRGQFF	TGTGCCAGCAGCTTAGGGCCGCGAGGGCAGTTCTTC	.	.	TRBJ2-1	12	TRBV7-8
CATRLPGLAGPPYNEQFF	TGTGCCACCAGGTTACCGGGACTAGCGGGCCCGCCCTACAATGAGCAGTTCTTC	.	TRBD2	TRBJ2-1	18	TRBV15
CASTHDAAGVGGELFF	TGTGCCAGCACCCACGACGCGGCAGGGGTGGGCGGGGAGCTGTTTTTT	once	.	TRBJ2-2	16	TRBV28
CASSSNPTGSRERQYF	TGTGCCAGCTCAAGCAATCCTACCGGGTCCCGTGAAAGGCAGTACTTC	.	.	TRBJ2-7	16	TRBV28
CASSLAGQGFEQYF	TGTGCCAGCAGCTTAGCCGGACAGGGGTTCGAGCAGTACTTC	.	TRBD1	TRBJ2-7	14	TRBV11-2
CASSTRLAGGLGETQYF	TGTGCCAGTAGTACGAGACTAGCGGGGGGGCTCGGGGAGACCCAGTACTTC	.	TRBD2	TRBJ2-5	17	TRBV19